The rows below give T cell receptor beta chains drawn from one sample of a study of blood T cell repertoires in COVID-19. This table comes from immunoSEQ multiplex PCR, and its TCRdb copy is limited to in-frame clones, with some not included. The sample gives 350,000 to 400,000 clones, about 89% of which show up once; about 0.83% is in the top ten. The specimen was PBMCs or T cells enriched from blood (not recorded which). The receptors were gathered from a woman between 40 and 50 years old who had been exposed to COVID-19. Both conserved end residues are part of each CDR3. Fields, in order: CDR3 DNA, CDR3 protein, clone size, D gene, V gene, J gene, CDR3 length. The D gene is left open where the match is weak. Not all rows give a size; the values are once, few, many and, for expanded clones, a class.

DNA: TGTGCCAGCAGCCCGAATCACAGGGGAGACGAGCAGTACTTC
CDR3: CASSPNHRGDEQYF
size: once
D: TRBD1
V: TRBV9
J: TRBJ2-7
length: 14

DNA: TGCGCCAGCAGTGAATACAGGGGTTCACCCCTCCACTTT
CDR3: CASSEYRGSPLHF
size: .
D: TRBD1
V: TRBV10-1
J: TRBJ1-6
length: 13

DNA: TGTGCCAGCAGCTTAGGGGCCGGATGGGCAGGGGCGGCTAGCACAGATACGCAGTATTTT
CDR3: CASSLGAGWAGAASTDTQYF
size: .
D: .
V: TRBV7-8
J: TRBJ2-3
length: 20

DNA: TGTGCCAGCAGTGAGCGGTACACAGATACGCAGTATTTT
CDR3: CASSERYTDTQYF
size: .
D: .
V: TRBV2
J: TRBJ2-3
length: 13

DNA: TGTGCCAGTAGGGGAGGTCACTATGGCTACACCTTC
CDR3: CASRGGHYGYTF
size: .
D: .
V: TRBV19
J: TRBJ1-2
length: 12

DNA: TGTGCCAGCAGCCGGGGATTAGGGCAGCCCCAGCATTTT
CDR3: CASSRGLGQPQHF
size: once
D: .
V: TRBV13
J: TRBJ1-5
length: 13

DNA: TGTGCCATCAGTCAGACTAGCGGGAGGGCCGGGGCAGATACGCAGTATTTT
CDR3: CAISQTSGRAGADTQYF
size: .
D: TRBD2
V: TRBV10-3
J: TRBJ2-3
length: 17

DNA: TGTGCCAGCAGCTCTTACTCCCCGAGCTCCTACAATGAGCAGTTCTTC
CDR3: CASSSYSPSSYNEQFF
size: few
D: .
V: TRBV13
J: TRBJ2-1
length: 16

DNA: TGTGCCAGCTCACCCCGAACCGTGGACAGGGGTTATGAAAAACTGTTTTTT
CDR3: CASSPRTVDRGYEKLFF
size: .
D: TRBD1
V: TRBV18
J: TRBJ1-4
length: 17

DNA: TGTGCCAGCAGCTTAAGACAGGGGAATAATTCACCCCTCCACTTT
CDR3: CASSLRQGNNSPLHF
size: .
D: TRBD1
V: TRBV7-2
J: TRBJ1-6
length: 15

DNA: TGTGCCAGCAGCTCTACGGGACAGGCCACCTACGAGCAGTACTTC
CDR3: CASSSTGQATYEQYF
size: .
D: TRBD1
V: TRBV7-3
J: TRBJ2-7
length: 15

DNA: TGCGCCAGCAGCCCACCTGTGGCGGGGGACAATGAGCAGTTCTTC
CDR3: CASSPPVAGDNEQFF
size: .
D: TRBD2
V: TRBV5-1
J: TRBJ2-1
length: 15

DNA: TGTGCCAGCAGCTTGTGGGCAGGGGGTGGCTACACCTTC
CDR3: CASSLWAGGGYTF
size: .
D: TRBD1
V: TRBV5-6
J: TRBJ1-2
length: 13

DNA: TGTGCCAGCAGCCCCCCGGGACAGGGGCATTACGAGCAGTACTTC
CDR3: CASSPPGQGHYEQYF
size: .
D: TRBD1
V: TRBV9
J: TRBJ2-7
length: 15

DNA: TGCAGCGTGCAAATCCCGGGACAGGGAAGCGGCTACACCTTC
CDR3: CSVQIPGQGSGYTF
size: .
D: TRBD1
V: TRBV29-1
J: TRBJ1-2
length: 14

DNA: TGCAGCGTTGAAATCGCAGGGCGGACTGAAGCTTTCTTT
CDR3: CSVEIAGRTEAFF
size: .
D: .
V: TRBV29-1
J: TRBJ1-1
length: 13